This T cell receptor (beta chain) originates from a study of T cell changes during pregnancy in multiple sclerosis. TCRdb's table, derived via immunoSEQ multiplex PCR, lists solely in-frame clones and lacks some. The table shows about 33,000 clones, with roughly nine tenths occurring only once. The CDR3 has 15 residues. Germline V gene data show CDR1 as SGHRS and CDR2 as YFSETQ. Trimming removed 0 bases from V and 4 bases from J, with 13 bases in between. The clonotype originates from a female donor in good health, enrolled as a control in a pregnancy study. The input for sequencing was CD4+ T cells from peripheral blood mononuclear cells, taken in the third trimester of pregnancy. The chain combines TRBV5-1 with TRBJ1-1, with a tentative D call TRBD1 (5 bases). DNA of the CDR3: TGCGCCAGCAGCTTGGCTGGCAGGGTAACCACTGAAGCTTTCTTT. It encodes CASSLAGRVTTEAFF. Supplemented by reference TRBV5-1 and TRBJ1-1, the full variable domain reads KAGVTQTPRYLIKTRGQQVTLSCSPISGHRSVSWYQQTPGQGLQFLFEYFSETQRNKGNFPGRFSGRQFSNSRSEMNVSTLELGDSALYLCASSLAGRVTTEAFFGQGTRLTVV.